The T cell receptor beta chain under discussion was sequenced for a study of blood T cell repertoires in COVID-19. As for the study in general: Samples taken during acute and convalescent COVID-19 were collected in the United States, Italy and Spain.

The CDR3 covers 13 residues. Profiled with immunoSEQ multiplex PCR; TCRdb holds only in-frame clones, not every one. The data hold 150,000 to 200,000 clones, with roughly nine tenths observed a single time. The clonotype comes from a woman in her 70s with acute or convalescent COVID-19. The sequencing sample was made of peripheral blood. The chain has TRBV21-1 and TRBJ1-1; whether TRBD1, the table's D call, matches the DNA was not checked. TRBV21-1 is a recognized pseudogene. CDR3: CAIPWTGDSEAFF. In nucleotides, the CDR3 is TGTGCCATTCCTTGGACAGGGGATTCGGAAGCTTTCTTT.